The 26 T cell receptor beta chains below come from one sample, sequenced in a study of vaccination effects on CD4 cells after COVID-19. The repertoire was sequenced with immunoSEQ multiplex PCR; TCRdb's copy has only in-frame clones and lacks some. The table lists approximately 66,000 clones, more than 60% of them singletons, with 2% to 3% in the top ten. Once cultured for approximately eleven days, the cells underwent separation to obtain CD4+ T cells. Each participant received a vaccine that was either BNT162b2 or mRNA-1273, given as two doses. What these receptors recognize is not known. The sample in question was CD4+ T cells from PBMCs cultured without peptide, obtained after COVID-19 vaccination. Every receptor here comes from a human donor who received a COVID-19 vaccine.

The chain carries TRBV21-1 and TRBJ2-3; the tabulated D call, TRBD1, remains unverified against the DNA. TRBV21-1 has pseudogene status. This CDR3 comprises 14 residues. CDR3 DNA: TGTGCCAGCATCTGGGGGCAGGACACAGATACGCAGTATTTT. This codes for CASIWGQDTDTQYF.

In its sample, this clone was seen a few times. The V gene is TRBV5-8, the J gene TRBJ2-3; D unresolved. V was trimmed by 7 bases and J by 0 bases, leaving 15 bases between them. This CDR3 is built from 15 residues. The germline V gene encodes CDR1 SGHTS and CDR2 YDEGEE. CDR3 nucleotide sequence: TGTGCCAGCCCCTCGGTAGACCTTAGCACAGATACGCAGTATTTT. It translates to CASPSVDLSTDTQYF.

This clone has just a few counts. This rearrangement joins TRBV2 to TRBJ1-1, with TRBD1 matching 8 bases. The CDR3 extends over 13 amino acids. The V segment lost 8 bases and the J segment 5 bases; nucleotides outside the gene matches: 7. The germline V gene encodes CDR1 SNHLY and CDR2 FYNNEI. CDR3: CASGKQGGTEAFF. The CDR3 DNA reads TGTGCCAGCGGTAAACAGGGGGGGACTGAAGCTTTCTTT.

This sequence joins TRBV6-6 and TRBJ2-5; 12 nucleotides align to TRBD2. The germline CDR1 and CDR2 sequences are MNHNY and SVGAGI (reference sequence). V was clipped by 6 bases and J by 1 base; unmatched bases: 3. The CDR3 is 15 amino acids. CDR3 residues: CASSRTSGAQETQYF. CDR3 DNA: TGTGCCAGCAGCCGGACTAGCGGGGCCCAAGAGACCCAGTACTTC.

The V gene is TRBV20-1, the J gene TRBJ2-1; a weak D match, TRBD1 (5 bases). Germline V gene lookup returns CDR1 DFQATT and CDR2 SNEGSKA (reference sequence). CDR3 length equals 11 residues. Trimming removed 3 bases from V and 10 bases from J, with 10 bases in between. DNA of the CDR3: TGCAGTGCTAGTGCAGGGAACGAGCAGTTCTTC. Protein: CSASAGNEQFF.

The CDR3 region has the DNA TGCGCCAGCAGCTTGACTAGCCACCCCCAAGAGACCCAGTACTTC. Amino acids: CASSLTSHPQETQYF. V is TRBV5-1 and J is TRBJ2-5; TRBD2 is a possible D gene (6 bases). The CDR3 covers 15 residues. CDR1 is SGHRS and CDR2 is YFSETQ in the germline V gene. V lost 1 base and J lost 1, with 11 bases in between. Full variable domain (missing parts from reference TRBV5-1 and TRBJ2-5): KAGVTQTPRYLIKTRGQQVTLSCSPISGHRSVSWYQQTPGQGLQFLFEYFSETQRNKGNFPGRFSGRQFSNSRSEMNVSTLELGDSALYLCASSLTSHPQETQYFGPGTRLLVL.

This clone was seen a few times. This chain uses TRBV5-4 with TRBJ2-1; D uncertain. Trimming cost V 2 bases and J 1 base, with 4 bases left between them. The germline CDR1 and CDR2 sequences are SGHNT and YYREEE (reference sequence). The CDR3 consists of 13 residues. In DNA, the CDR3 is TGTGCCAGCAGCTTATCATCCTACAATGAGCAGTTCTTC. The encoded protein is CASSLSSYNEQFF.

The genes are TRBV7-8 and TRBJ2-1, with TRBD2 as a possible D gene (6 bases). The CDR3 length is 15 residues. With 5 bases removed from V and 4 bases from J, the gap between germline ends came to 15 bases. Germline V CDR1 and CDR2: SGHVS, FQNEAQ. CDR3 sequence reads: CASSPRIAVYNEQFF. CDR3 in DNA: TGTGCCAGCAGCCCGCGGATAGCGGTTTACAATGAGCAGTTCTTC. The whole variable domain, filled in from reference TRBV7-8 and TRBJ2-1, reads GAGVSQSPRYKVAKRGQDVALRCDPISGHVSLFWYQQALGQGPEFLTYFQNEAQLDKSGLPSDRFFAERPEGSVSTLKIQRTQQEDSAVYLCASSPRIAVYNEQFFGPGTRLTVL.

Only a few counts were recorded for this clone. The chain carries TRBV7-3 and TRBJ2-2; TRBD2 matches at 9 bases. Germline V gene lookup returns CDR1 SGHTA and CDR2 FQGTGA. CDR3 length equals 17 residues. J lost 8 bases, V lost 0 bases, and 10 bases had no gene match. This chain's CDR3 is CASSLTLGLAPQGELFF. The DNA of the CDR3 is TGTGCCAGCAGCTTAACGTTGGGACTAGCCCCTCAAGGGGAGCTGTTTTTT.

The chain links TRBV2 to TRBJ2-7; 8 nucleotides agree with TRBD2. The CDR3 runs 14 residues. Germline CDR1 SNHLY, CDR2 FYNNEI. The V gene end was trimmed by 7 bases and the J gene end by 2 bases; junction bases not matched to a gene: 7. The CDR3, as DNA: TGTGCCAGCAACTTCGCGGGGGGCCCCTACGAGCAGTACGTC. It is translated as CASNFAGGPYEQYV.

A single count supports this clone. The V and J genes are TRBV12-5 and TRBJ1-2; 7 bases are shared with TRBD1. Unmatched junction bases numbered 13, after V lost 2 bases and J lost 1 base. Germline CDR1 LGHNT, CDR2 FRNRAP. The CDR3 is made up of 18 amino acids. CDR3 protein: CASGLTQGGLAFNYGYTF. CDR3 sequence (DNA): TGTGCTAGTGGTTTGACCCAGGGGGGGTTGGCGTTTAACTATGGCTACACCTTC.

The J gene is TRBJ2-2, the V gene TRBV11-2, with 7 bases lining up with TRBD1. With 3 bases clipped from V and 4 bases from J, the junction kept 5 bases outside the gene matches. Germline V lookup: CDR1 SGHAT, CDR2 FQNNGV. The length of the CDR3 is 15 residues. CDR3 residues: CASSFYRGPTGELFF. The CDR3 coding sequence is TGTGCCAGCAGCTTTTACAGGGGCCCCACCGGGGAGCTGTTTTTT. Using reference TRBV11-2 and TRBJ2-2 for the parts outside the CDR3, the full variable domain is EAGVAQSPRYKIIEKRQSVAFWCNPISGHATLYWYQQILGQGPKLLIQFQNNGVVDDSQLPKDRFSAERLKGVDSTLKIQPAKLEDSAVYLCASSFYRGPTGELFFGEGSRLTVL.

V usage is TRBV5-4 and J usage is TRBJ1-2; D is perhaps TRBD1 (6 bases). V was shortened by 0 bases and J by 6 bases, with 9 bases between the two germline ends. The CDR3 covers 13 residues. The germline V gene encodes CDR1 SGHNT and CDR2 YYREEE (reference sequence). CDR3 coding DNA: TGTGCCAGCAGCTTGGCAGGGGTTCATGGCTACACCTTC. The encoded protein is CASSLAGVHGYTF.

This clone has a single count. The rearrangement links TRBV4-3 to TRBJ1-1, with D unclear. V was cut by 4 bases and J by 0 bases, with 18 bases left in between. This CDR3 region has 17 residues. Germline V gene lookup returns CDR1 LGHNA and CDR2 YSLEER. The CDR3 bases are TGCGCCAGCAGCCCCGCTAAGTATGTCCCCCTGAACACTGAAGCTTTCTTT. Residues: CASSPAKYVPLNTEAFF.

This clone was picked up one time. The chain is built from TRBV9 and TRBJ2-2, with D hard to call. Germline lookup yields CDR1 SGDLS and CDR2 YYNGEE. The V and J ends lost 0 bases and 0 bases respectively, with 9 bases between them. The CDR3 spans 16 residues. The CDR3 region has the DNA TGTGCCAGCAGCGTAGTTAACTATCCGAACACCGGGGAGCTGTTTTTT. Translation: CASSVVNYPNTGELFF.

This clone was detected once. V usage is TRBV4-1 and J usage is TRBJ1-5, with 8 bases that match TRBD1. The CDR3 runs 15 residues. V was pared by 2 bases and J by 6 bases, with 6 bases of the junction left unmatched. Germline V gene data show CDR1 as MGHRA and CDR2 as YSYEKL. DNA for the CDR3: TGCGCCAGCAGCCAACCGGACAGGGATTTTCAGCCCCAGCATTTT. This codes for CASSQPDRDFQPQHF.

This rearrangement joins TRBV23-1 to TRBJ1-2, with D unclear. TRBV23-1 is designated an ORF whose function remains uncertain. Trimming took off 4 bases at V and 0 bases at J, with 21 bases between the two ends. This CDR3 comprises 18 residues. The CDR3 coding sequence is TGCGCCAGCAGTCCCACGGAGGAACAGACACCGACTAACTATGGCTACACCTTC. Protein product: CASSPTEEQTPTNYGYTF.

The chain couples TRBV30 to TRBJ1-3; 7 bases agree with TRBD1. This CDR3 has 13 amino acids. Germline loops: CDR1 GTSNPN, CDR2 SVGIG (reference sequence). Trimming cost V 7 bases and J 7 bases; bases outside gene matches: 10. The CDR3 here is CAFSTQQGNTIYF. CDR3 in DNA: TGTGCCTTCTCCACTCAACAGGGGAACACCATATATTTT.

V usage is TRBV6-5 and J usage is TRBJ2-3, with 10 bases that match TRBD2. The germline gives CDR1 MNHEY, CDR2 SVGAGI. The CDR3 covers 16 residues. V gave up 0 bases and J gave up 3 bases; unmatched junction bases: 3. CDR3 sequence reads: CASSYSLAGATDTQYF. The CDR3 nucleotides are TGTGCCAGCAGTTACTCGCTAGCGGGGGCAACAGATACGCAGTATTTT.

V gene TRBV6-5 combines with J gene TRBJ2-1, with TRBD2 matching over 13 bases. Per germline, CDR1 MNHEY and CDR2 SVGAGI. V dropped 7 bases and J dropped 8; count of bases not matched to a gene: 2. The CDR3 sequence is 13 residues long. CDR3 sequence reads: CASMGLAGHEQFF. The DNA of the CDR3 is TGTGCCAGCATGGGACTAGCGGGGCATGAGCAGTTCTTC.

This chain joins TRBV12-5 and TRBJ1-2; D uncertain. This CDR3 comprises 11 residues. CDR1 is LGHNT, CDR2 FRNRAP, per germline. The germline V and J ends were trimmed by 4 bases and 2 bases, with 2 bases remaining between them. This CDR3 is CASGSNYGYTF. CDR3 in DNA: TGTGCTAGTGGTTCAAACTATGGCTACACCTTC. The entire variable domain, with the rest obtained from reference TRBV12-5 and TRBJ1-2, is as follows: DARVTQTPRHKVTEMGQEVTMRCQPILGHNTVFWYRQTMMQGLELLAYFRNRAPLDDSGMPKDRFSAEMPDATLATLKIQPSEPRDSAVYFCASGSNYGYTFGSGTRLTVV.

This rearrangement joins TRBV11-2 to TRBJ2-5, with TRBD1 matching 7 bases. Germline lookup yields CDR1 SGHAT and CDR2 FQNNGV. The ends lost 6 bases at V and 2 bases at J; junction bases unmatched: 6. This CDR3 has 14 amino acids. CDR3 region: CASRRGQLQETQYF. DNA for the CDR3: TGTGCCAGCAGAAGGGGACAGTTACAAGAGACCCAGTACTTC.

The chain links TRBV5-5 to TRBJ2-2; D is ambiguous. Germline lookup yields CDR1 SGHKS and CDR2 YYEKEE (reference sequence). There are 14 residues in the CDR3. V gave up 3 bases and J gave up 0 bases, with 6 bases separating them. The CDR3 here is CASSSRPNTGELFF. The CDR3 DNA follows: TGTGCCAGCAGCTCTCGACCGAACACCGGGGAGCTGTTTTTT. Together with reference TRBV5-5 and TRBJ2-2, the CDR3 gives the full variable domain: DAGVTQSPTHLIKTRGQQVTLRCSPISGHKSVSWYQQVLGQGPQFIFQYYEKEERGRGNFPDRFSARQFPNYSSELNVNALLLGDSALYLCASSSRPNTGELFFGEGSRLTVL.

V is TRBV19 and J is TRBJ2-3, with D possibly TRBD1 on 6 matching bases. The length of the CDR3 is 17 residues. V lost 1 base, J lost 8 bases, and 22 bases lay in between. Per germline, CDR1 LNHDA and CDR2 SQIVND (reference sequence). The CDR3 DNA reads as TGTGCCAGTAGTATAGCCATTGTCCAGGGGCCTCGGAGTACGCAGTATTTT. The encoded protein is CASSIAIVQGPRSTQYF.

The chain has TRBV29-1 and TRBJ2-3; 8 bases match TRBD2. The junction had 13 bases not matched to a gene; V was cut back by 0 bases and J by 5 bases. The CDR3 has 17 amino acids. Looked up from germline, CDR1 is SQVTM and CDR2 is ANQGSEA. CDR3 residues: CSVEDGGGFSRQDTQYF. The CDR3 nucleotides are TGCAGCGTTGAAGACGGGGGGGGGTTTAGTCGGCAAGATACGCAGTATTTT.

CDR3 amino acids: CASSLGAGELYNEQFF. CDR3 sequence (DNA): TGTGCCAGCAGCTTAGGAGCGGGAGAACTCTACAATGAGCAGTTCTTC. The rearrangement joins TRBV7-9 to TRBJ2-1; TRBD2 agrees at 8 bases. CDR3 length: 16 residues. The V segment lost 1 base and the J segment 3 bases; nucleotides outside the gene matches: 5. The germline gives CDR1 SEHNR, CDR2 FQNEAQ (reference sequence).